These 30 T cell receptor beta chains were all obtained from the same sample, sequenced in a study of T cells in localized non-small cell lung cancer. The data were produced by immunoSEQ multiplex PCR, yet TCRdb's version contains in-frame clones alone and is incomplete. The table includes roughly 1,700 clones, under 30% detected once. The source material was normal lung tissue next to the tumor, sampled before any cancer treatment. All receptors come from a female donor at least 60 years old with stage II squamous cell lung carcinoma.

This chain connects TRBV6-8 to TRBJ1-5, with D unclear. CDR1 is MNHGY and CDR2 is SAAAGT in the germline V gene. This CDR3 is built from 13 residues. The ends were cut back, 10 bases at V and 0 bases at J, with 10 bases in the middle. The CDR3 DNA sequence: TGTGCCATCAGAGAGAATAGCAATCAGCCCCAGCATTTT. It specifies CAIRENSNQPQHF.

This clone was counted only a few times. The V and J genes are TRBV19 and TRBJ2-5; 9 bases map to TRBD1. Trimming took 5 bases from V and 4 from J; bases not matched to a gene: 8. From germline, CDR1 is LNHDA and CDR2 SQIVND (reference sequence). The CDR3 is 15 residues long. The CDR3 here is CASSWAQGARETQYF. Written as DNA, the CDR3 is TGTGCCAGTAGTTGGGCACAGGGGGCCAGAGAGACCCAGTACTTC. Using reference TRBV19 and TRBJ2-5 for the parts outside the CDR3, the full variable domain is DGGITQSPKYLFRKEGQNVTLSCEQNLNHDAMYWYRQDPGQGLRLIYYSQIVNDFQKGDIAEGYSVSREKKESFPLTVTSAQKNPTAFYLCASSWAQGARETQYFGPGTRLLVL.

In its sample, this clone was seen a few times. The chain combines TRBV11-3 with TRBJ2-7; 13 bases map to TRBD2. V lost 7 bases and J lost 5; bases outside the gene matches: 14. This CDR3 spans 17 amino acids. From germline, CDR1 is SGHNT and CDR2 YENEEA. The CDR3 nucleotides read TGTGCCAGCACCTCCTCCGGGACTAGCGGGGTATGGCACGAGCAGTACTTC. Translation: CASTSSGTSGVWHEQYF.

CDR3: CASSAGGMRSEKLFF. The DNA for the CDR3 is TGTGCCAGCAGTGCGGGGGGGATGAGGAGTGAAAAACTGTTTTTT. The chain has TRBV25-1 and TRBJ1-4, with D maybe TRBD1 (5 bases). Trimming removed 4 bases at V and 7 bases at J, with 16 bases between. The CDR3 covers 15 residues. Germline CDR1 reads MGHDK; CDR2 reads SYGVNS.

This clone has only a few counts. DNA of the CDR3: TGTGCCTGGAGCGCGGAAAGGGGGCAGGGCTATGGCTACACCTTC. This gives the protein CAWSAERGQGYGYTF. V is TRBV30 and J is TRBJ1-2; 7 nucleotides align to TRBD1. CDR3 length: 15 amino acids. Germline CDR1 is GTSNPN and CDR2 is SVGIG (reference sequence). With 3 bases clipped from V and 4 bases from J, the junction kept 11 bases outside the gene matches.

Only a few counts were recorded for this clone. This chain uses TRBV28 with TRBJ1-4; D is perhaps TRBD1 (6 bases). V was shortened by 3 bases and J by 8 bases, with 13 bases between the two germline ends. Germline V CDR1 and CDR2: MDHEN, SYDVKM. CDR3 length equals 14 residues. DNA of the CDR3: TGTGCCAGCAGTTTTGGGGGGGCCTCCGAAAAACTGTTTTTT. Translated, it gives CASSFGGASEKLFF. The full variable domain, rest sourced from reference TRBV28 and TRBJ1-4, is DVKVTQSSRYLVKRTGEKVFLECVQDMDHENMFWYRQDPGLGLRLIYFSYDVKMKEKGDIPEGYSVSREKKERFSLILESASTNQTSMYLCASSFGGASEKLFFGSGTQLSVL.

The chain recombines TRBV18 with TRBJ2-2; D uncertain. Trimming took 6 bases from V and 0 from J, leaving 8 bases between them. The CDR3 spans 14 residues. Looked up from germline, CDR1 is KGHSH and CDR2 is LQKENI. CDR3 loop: CASSTGANTGELFF. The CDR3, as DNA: TGTGCCAGCTCTACCGGAGCGAACACCGGGGAGCTGTTTTTT.

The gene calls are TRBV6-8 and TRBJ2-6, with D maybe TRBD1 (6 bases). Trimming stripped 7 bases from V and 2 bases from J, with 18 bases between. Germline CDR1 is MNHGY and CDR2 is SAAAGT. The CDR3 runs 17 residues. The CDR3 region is CASTFGRGIAGANVLTF. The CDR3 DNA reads TGTGCCAGCACGTTTGGAAGGGGGATCGCTGGGGCCAACGTCCTGACTTTC.

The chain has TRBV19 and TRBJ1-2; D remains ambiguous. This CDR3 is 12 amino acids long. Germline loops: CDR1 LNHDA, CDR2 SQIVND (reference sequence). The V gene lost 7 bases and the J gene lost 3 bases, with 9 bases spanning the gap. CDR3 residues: CASNVLDYGYTF. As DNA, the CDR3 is TGTGCCAGTAATGTCCTTGACTATGGCTACACCTTC.

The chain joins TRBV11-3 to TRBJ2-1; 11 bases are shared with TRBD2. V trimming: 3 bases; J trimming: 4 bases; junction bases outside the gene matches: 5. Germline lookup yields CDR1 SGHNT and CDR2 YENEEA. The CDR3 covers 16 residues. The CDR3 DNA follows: TGTGCCAGCAGCTTTGCCGGGACTAGCGGTTACAATGAGCAGTTCTTC. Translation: CASSFAGTSGYNEQFF.

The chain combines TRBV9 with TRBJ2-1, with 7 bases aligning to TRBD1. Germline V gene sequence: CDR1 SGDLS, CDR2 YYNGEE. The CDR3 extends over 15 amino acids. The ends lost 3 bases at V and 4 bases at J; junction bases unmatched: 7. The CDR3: CASSGQGTDYNEQFF. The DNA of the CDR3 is TGTGCCAGCAGCGGACAGGGCACCGATTACAATGAGCAGTTCTTC.

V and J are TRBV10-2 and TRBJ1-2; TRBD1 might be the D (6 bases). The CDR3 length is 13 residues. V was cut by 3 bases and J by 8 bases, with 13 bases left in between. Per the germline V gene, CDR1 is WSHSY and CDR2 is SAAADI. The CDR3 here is CASSDNREGGYTF. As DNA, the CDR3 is TGCGCCAGCAGTGACAACAGGGAAGGCGGCTACACCTTC.

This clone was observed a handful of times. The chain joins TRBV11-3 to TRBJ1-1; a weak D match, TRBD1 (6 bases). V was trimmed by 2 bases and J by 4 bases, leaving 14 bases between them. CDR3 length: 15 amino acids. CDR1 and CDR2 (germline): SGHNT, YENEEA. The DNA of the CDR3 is TGTGCCAGCAGCTTATATCAGATCAGGGGCACTGAAGCTTTCTTT. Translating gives CASSLYQIRGTEAFF.

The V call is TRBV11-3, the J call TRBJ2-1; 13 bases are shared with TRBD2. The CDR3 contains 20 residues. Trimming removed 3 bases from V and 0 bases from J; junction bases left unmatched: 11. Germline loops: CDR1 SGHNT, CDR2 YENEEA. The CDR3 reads CASSFRVGTSGIRSYNEQFF. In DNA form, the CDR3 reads TGTGCCAGCAGCTTCCGAGTGGGGACTAGCGGGATCCGCTCCTACAATGAGCAGTTCTTC.

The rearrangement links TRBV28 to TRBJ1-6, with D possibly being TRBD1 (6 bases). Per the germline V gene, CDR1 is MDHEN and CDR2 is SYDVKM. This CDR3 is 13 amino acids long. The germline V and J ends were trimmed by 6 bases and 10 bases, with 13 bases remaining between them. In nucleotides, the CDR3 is TGTGCCAGCAGGGGGGGCTTGTGGTCACCCCTCCACTTT. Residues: CASRGGLWSPLHF.

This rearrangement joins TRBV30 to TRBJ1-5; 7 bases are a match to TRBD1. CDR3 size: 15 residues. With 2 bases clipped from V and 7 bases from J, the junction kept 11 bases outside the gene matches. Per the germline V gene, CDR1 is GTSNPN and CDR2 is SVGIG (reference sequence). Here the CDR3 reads CAWSTNRGSIQPQHF. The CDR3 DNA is TGTGCCTGGAGTACTAACAGGGGTAGTATACAGCCCCAGCATTTT.

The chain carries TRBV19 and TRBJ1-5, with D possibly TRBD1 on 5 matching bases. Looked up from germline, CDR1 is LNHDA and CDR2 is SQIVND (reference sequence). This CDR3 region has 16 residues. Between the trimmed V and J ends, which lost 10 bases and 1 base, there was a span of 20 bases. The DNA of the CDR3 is TGTGCCACCAGGGAGGGCAGGCGGGAAAGCAATCAGCCCCAGCATTTT. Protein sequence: CATREGRRESNQPQHF.

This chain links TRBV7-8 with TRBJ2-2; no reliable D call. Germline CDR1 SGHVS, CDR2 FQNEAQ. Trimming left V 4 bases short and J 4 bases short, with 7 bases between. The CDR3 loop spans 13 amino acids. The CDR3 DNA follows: TGTGCCAGCAGCTCAGTAGGCACCGGGGAGCTGTTTTTT. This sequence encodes CASSSVGTGELFF.

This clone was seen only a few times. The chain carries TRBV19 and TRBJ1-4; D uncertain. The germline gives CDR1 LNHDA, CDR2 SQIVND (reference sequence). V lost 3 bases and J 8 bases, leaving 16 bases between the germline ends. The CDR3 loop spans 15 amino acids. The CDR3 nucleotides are TGTGCCAGTAGTATCAGTACCGGACGAGGGGAAAAACTGTTTTTT. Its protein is CASSISTGRGEKLFF.

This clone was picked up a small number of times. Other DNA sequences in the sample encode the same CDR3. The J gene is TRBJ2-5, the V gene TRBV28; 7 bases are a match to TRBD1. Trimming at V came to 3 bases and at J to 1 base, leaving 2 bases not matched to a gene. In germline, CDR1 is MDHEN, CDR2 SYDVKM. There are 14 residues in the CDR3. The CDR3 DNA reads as TGTGCCAGCAGTTTGGCAGGGGGCCAAGAGACCCAGTACTTC. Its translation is CASSLAGGQETQYF.

CDR3 DNA sequence: TGTGCCAGCTCATACCCCTTGGATGGCTACACCTTC. Its protein is CASSYPLDGYTF. The chain employs TRBV18 and TRBJ1-2; D gene ambiguous. The CDR3 sequence is 12 residues long. The germline V gene encodes CDR1 KGHSH and CDR2 LQKENI. The V end lost 5 bases, the J end lost 6 bases, and 10 bases lay between the germline ends. The full variable domain, with the rest looked up from reference TRBV18 and TRBJ1-2, is NAGVMQNPRHLVRRRGQEARLRCSPMKGHSHVYWYRQLPEEGLKFMVYLQKENIIDESGMPKERFSAEFPKEGPSILRIQQVVRGDSAAYFCASSYPLDGYTFGSGTRLTVV.

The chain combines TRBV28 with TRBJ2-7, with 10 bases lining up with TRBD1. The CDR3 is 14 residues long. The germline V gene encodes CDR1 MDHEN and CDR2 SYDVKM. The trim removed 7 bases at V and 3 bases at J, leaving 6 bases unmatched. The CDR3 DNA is TGTGCCAGCAACGCGGACAGGGGGTACTACGAGCAGTACTTC. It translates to CASNADRGYYEQYF.

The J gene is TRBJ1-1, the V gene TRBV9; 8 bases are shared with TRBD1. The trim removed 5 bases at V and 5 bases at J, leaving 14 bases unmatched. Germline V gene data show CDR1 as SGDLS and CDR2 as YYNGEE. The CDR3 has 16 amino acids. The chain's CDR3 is CASRPHPTGEGTEAFF. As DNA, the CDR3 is TGTGCCAGCAGGCCACACCCGACAGGGGAAGGTACTGAAGCTTTCTTT.

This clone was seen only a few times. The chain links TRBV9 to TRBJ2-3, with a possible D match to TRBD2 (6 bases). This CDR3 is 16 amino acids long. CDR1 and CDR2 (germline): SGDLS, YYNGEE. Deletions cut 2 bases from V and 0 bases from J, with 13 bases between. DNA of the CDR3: TGTGCCAGCAGCGTCGACCCCGGGACTAGCACAGATACGCAGTATTTT. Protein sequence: CASSVDPGTSTDTQYF.

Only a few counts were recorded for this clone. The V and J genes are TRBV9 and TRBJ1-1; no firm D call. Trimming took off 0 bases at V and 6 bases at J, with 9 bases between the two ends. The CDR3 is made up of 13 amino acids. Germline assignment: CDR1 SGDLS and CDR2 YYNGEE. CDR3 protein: CASSVVRDSEAFF. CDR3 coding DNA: TGTGCCAGCAGCGTAGTTAGGGATTCTGAAGCTTTCTTT. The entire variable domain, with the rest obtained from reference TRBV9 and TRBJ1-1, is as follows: DSGVTQTPKHLITATGQRVTLRCSPRSGDLSVYWYQQSLDQGLQFLIQYYNGEERAKGNILERFSAQQFPDLHSELNLSSLELGDSALYFCASSVVRDSEAFFGQGTRLTVV.

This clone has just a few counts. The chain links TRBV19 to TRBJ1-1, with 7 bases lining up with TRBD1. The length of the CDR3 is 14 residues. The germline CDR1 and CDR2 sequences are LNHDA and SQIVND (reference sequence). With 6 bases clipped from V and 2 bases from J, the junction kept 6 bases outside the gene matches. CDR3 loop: CASRRGGLNTEAFF. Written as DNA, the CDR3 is TGTGCCAGTAGGCGAGGGGGCCTAAACACTGAAGCTTTCTTT.

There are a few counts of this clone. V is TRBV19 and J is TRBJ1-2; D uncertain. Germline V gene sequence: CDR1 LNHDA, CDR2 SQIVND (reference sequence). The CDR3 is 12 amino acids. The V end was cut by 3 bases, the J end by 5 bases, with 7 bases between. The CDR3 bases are TGTGCCAGTAGTATTGGTGAATATGGCTACACCTTC. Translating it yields CASSIGEYGYTF.

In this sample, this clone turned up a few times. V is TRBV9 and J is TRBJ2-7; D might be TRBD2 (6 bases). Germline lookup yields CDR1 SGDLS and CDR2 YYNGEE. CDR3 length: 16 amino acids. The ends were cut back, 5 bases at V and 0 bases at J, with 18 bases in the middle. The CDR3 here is CASRGGRSGSSYEQYF. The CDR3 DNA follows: TGTGCCAGCAGGGGAGGTCGGTCAGGAAGCTCCTACGAGCAGTACTTC. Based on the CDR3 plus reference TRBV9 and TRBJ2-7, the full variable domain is DSGVTQTPKHLITATGQRVTLRCSPRSGDLSVYWYQQSLDQGLQFLIQYYNGEERAKGNILERFSAQQFPDLHSELNLSSLELGDSALYFCASRGGRSGSSYEQYFGPGTRLTVT.

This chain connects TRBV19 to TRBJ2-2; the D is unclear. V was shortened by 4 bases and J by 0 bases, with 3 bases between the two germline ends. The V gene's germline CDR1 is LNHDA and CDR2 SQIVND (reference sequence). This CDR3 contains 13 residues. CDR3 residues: CASSNSNTGELFF. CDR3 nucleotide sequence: TGTGCCAGTAGTAACTCGAACACCGGGGAGCTGTTTTTT.

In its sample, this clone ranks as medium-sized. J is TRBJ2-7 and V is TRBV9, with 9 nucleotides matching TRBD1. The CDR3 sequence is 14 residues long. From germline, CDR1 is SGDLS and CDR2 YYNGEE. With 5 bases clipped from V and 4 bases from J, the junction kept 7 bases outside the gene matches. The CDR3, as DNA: TGTGCCAGCAGACCCGGGACAGGGACATACGAGCAGTACGTC. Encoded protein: CASRPGTGTYEQYV.